This T cell receptor (beta chain) was identified in a study of CD8 T cells in Susac syndrome. The CDR3 sequence is 17 residues long. V lost 6 bases and J lost 2, with 21 bases in between. Germline lookup yields CDR1 MNHEY and CDR2 SVGEGT. Controls were drawn from healthy donors and were matched for age and sex. Negative isolation yielded the CD8+ and CD4+ T cells, while FACS enriched the TEMRA cells. RNA totalling about 0.45 to 1 ug underwent reverse transcription with random hexamers. An immunoSEQ multiplex PCR amplified TCR beta CDR3 over 54 Vbeta and 13 Jbeta. Each CDR3 protein is one row after TCRdb ran MiXCR on the immunoSEQ multiplex PCR reads. The sample yields about 120,000 distinct CDR3 sequences, roughly 91% seen once.

This clonotype was sampled from a human donor in good health. Input material: CD4+ T cells from PBMCs. The chain couples TRBV6-2 or TRBV6-3 to TRBJ2-3; D ambiguous. The CDR3 region is CASRKLRPSGITDTQYF. The CDR3 DNA sequence: TGTGCCAGCAGAAAATTGAGGCCCTCGGGCATCACAGATACGCAGTATTTT.